The T cell receptor (beta chain) under discussion was sequenced for a study of blood T cell repertoires in COVID-19. As for the study in general: Italy, Spain and the United States were the sources of the convalescent and acute COVID-19 samples. PBMCs, B-cell-depleted T cells, or T cells provided the cDNA or gDNA that made up the material.

The CDR3 extends over 14 amino acids. CDR1 MNHEY and CDR2 SMNVEV come from the germline V gene (reference sequence). Trimming took 5 bases from V and 11 from J; bases not matched to a gene: 12. Per the study methods: The assay estimated nucleated cells by amplifying reference gene primers. Here immunoSEQ multiplex PCR was the method, and the copy in TCRdb shows in-frame clones only, minus some. That table is the source of V, J and clone size, and D and trimming were worked out from the DNA. In the table there are around 41,000 clones, approximately 90% of which are singletons. The TCR comes from a woman older than 75 with active COVID-19. Material: peripheral blood. The V gene is TRBV27, the J gene TRBJ2-7, with 10 bases that match TRBD1. In DNA, the CDR3 is TGTGCCAGCAGTCTGGGGACAGGGGCCGCGACTAAGTACTTC. It is translated as CASSLGTGAATKYF.